A single sample is the source of the 6 T cell receptor beta chains below, sequenced in a study of neoadjuvant anti-PD-1 for oral cavity cancer. TCRdb keeps only in-frame clones here, not all; method: immunoSEQ multiplex PCR. This sample has over 10,000 clones, with 55% to 70% found just once. The source material was tumor tissue, sampled before nivolumab (anti-PD-1) treatment. These TCRs come from a person aged 35 to 85 with oral cavity squamous cell carcinoma. The donor label of this sample is uncertain.

In its sample, this clone was seen a few times. This sequence joins TRBV6-1 and TRBJ1-5; D gene uncertain. With 2 bases removed from V and 3 bases from J, the gap between germline ends came to 8 bases. The CDR3 covers 14 residues. The germline V gene encodes CDR1 MNHNS and CDR2 SASEGT. CDR3 nucleotide sequence: TGTGCCAGCAGTGAACGGGTACTCAATCAGCCCCAGCATTTT. Protein product: CASSERVLNQPQHF.

The V gene is TRBV28, the J gene TRBJ2-3, with a weak D call TRBD2 (7 bases). Trimming stripped 6 bases from V and 5 bases from J, with 21 bases between. Germline values: CDR1 MDHEN, CDR2 SYDVKM. The CDR3 loop spans 16 amino acids. DNA for the CDR3: TGTGCCAGCAGGGGGATGGGGGCGGGAGAAAAAGATACGCAGTATTTT. Protein product: CASRGMGAGEKDTQYF.

This chain joins TRBV29-1 and TRBJ1-1; no firm D call. Germline assignment: CDR1 SQVTM and CDR2 ANQGSEA. The CDR3 covers 12 residues. Trimming took off 4 bases at V and 4 bases at J, with 10 bases between the two ends. CDR3 nucleotide sequence: TGCAGCGTTGTAGAGCCCCCCACTGAAGCTTTCTTT. Translated, it gives CSVVEPPTEAFF. Combining the CDR3 with reference TRBV29-1 and TRBJ1-1 gives the whole variable domain SAVISQKPSRDICQRGTSLTIQCQVDSQVTMMFWYRQQPGQSLTLIATANQGSEATYESGFVIDKFPISRPNLTFSTLTVSNMSPEDSSIYLCSVVEPPTEAFFGQGTRLTVV.

This clone came up a few times. The chain uses TRBV6-1 and TRBJ2-6; the match to TRBD1 covers 7 bases. The CDR3 sequence is 16 residues long. With V trimmed by 3 bases and J by 1 base, 3 bases remained unmatched. Germline CDR1 reads MNHNS; CDR2 reads SASEGT. Here the CDR3 reads CASSDRGSSGANVLTF. CDR3 DNA sequence: TGTGCCAGCAGTGACAGGGGGAGTTCTGGGGCCAACGTCCTGACTTTC.

The V call is TRBV7-9, the J call TRBJ2-1; 9 nucleotides align to TRBD1. This CDR3 region has 14 residues. Unmatched junction bases numbered 4, after V lost 3 bases and J lost 7 bases. CDR1 and CDR2 (germline): SEHNR, FQNEAQ (reference sequence). DNA for the CDR3: TGTGCCAGCAGCTTCGGGACAGGGCGGAATGAGCAGTTCTTC. Residues: CASSFGTGRNEQFF.

This clone was observed once. This chain joins TRBV10-3 and TRBJ2-1; 9 nucleotides match TRBD1. V dropped 6 bases and J dropped 5; count of bases not matched to a gene: 5. Germline V lookup: CDR1 ENHRY, CDR2 SYGVKD. CDR3 length: 14 amino acids. The CDR3 nucleotides are TGTGCCATCAGGACGGACAGGGGCCACAATGAGCAGTTCTTC. Protein product: CAIRTDRGHNEQFF.